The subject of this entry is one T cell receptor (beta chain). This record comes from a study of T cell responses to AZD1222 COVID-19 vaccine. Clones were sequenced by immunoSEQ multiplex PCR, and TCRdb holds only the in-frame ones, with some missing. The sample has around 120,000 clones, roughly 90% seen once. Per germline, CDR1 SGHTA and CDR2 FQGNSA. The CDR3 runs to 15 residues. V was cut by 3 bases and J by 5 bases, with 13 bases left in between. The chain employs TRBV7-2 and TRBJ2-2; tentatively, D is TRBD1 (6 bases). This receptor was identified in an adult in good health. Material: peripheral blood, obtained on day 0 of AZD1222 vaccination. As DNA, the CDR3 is TGTGCCAGCAGCTTCAACAGGGCCGGTACCGGGGAGCTGTTTTTT. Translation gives CASSFNRAGTGELFF. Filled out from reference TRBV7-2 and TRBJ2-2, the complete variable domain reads GAGVSQSPSNKVTEKGKDVELRCDPISGHTALYWYRQSLGQGLEFLIYFQGNSAPDKSGLPSDRFSAERTGGSVSTLTIQRTQQEDSAVYLCASSFNRAGTGELFFGEGSRLTVL.